The rows below give T cell receptor beta chains drawn from one sample of a study of monozygotic twins with inflammatory bowel disease. TCRdb re-called the 5' RACE reads, yielding one record per CDR3 amino acid sequence without DNA. In total, the table holds 120,000 to 150,000 distinct CDR3 sequences. Source material: blood. Receptors originate from a human donor with ulcerative colitis or Crohn's disease, or a healthy co-twin of an affected twin (not recorded which). Each CDR3 is given with its conserved first and last residue.

j_call	v_call	cdr3_aa
TRBJ1-1	TRBV29-1	CSVEPPPRGTEAFF
TRBJ2-2	TRBV5-4	CASSEKSSNTGELFF
TRBJ2-1	TRBV5-1	CASSLTGASYNEQFF
TRBJ2-7	TRBV19	CASRDSREEQYF
TRBJ1-2	TRBV5-5	CASRTPGGLLGYTF
TRBJ2-7	TRBV7-3	CASSLQTGDEQYF
TRBJ2-1	TRBV18	CASSPRGGGAANEQFF
TRBJ2-7	TRBV7-2	CASSLARNYEQYF
TRBJ2-3	TRBV7-3	CASSAMTSVGTDTQYF
TRBJ2-2	TRBV11-1	CASESGRGGRRDTGELFF
TRBJ2-1	TRBV6-2/TRBV6-3	CASLSAGTARYNEQFF
TRBJ2-3	TRBV20-1	CSAKRDGNTQYF
TRBJ2-7	TRBV7-4	CASSGRGPVMQTVSSYEQYF
TRBJ1-2	TRBV5-1	CASSQGHGRGYTF